Sequencing of this T cell receptor beta chain was carried out in a study of post-analysis software for immune sequencing data. Background on the study: Secondary progressive, relapsing-remitting and progressive-relapsing multiple sclerosis were among the included disease courses. Study outcomes and limitations: Five or six TRBV segments, TRBV5-6, TRBV5-1 and TRBV20-1 among them, were found more frequent in patients than controls.

A note on this clonotype: What it binds is not known. A much larger clone differs by one base, so this may be a read error.

Unique molecular identifiers were present in the TCR beta cDNA libraries. The yield from roughly 1 to 10 million T cells was roughly 500,000 cDNA molecules in total. MiXCR, run by TCRdb on the PCR reads, gives a single entry per CDR3 protein. The table shows a few hundred thousand distinct CDR3 sequences, with 36% occurring only once. There are 16 residues in the CDR3. Germline V gene data show CDR1 as SGHTA and CDR2 as FQGNSA. The junction had 11 bases not matched to a gene; V was cut back by 5 bases and J by 7 bases. Input material: blood. The V and J genes are TRBV7-2 and TRBJ2-5, with 12 bases fitting TRBD2. The TCR comes from a girl aged 5-17 years with multiple sclerosis. CDR3 nucleotides: TGTGCCAGCAGCCAGGGACTAGCGGGCGCTTGTCCGACCCAGTACTTC. Its translation: CASSQGLAGACPTQYF.